This is a list of T cell receptor beta chains from one sample in a study of regulatory T cells in long-lasting Graves disease. A single record per CDR3 protein comes from TCRdb applying MiXCR to the multiplex PCR reads. The sample lists 300,000 to 500,000 distinct CDR3 sequences, more than 20% occurring once. The sequencing here drew on peripheral blood mononuclear cells (PBMCs), taken when the disease was refractory, from a patient treated with antithyroid drugs. The receptors were sampled from a female donor with Graves disease. Both conserved end residues are part of each CDR3. The order of the fields is clone size, J gene, D gene, V gene, CDR3 DNA, CDR3 protein. D genes are given only for firm matches. Where a row states a size, it is once, few, many or the class of an expanded clone; other rows omit it.

many	TRBJ2-5	.	TRBV7-2	TGTGCCAGCAGCCCCGAGGTCGGCGCCGGGACCCAGTACTTC	CASSPEVGAGTQYF
many	TRBJ2-2	.	TRBV6-1	TGTGCCAGCATTCGAGCGCGGGACACCGGGGAGCTGTTTTTT	CASIRARDTGELFF
many	TRBJ2-7	.	TRBV6-1	TGTGCCAGTATCCCTTACGAGCAGTACTTC	CASIPYEQYF
.	TRBJ2-4	.	TRBV20-1	TGCAGTGCTAAGAAAACAGGGTCCGACATTCAGTACTTC	CSAKKTGSDIQYF
.	TRBJ2-5	TRBD2	TRBV7-9	TGTGCCAGCAGCCTTACTAGCGGTATCCAGGAGACCCAGTACTTC	CASSLTSGIQETQYF
few	TRBJ2-7	TRBD2	TRBV7-9	TGTGCCAGCAGCCAGACTAGCGGGAGAGGGAACCACGAGCAGTACTTC	CASSQTSGRGNHEQYF
many	TRBJ1-1	TRBD1	TRBV28	TGTGCCAGCAGTGTCACACAGGGGGCCGTCGGGACTGAAGCTTTCTTT	CASSVTQGAVGTEAFF
.	TRBJ1-5	.	TRBV28	TGTGCCAGCAGTTTATGGCGGGGTTCGGGCAATCAGCCCCAGCATTTT	CASSLWRGSGNQPQHF
many	TRBJ1-1	TRBD1	TRBV28	TGTGCCAGCAGTATGAGTCCGGGACAGGGGACCTTGAACACTGAAGCTTTCTTT	CASSMSPGQGTLNTEAFF
once	TRBJ1-6	.	TRBV9	TGTGCCAGCAGCGTAGGAATCAGCAGTTCGAATTCACCCCTCCACTTT	CASSVGISSSNSPLHF
many	TRBJ2-5	TRBD1	TRBV28	TGTGCCAGCAGCTCACAAACTACAACCGGGACAGGGGTTCTCTTCTCCCAAGAGACCCAGTACTTC	CASSSQTTTGTGVLFSQETQYF
many	TRBJ2-6	.	TRBV11-2	TGTGCCAGCAGACTAGGGGGGGCCAACGTCCTGACTTTC	CASRLGGANVLTF
many	TRBJ2-7	.	TRBV5-1	TGTGCCAGCAGCTTAGGCACCGAATCCTACGAGCAGTACTTC	CASSLGTESYEQYF
many	TRBJ1-4	.	TRBV28	TGTGCCAGCAGACCATGGACAGAATCTAATGAAAAACTGTTTTTT	CASRPWTESNEKLFF
few	TRBJ2-5	TRBD2	TRBV7-9	TGTGCCAGCAGCGACCGGGAGGCCCTACCTGAAGAGACCCAGTACTTC	CASSDREALPEETQYF
.	TRBJ2-7	TRBD1	TRBV29-1	TGCAGCGCCAGTGACAGGGGGCTCTACGAGCAGTACTTC	CSASDRGLYEQYF
.	TRBJ1-6	TRBD1	TRBV27	TGTGCCAGCAGAGGGACAGCCGACGAGCCTTATAATTCACCCCTCCGCTTT	CASRGTADEPYNSPLRF
.	TRBJ2-1	.	TRBV24-1	TGTGCCACCAGTGACGGGGCGGATTCTGAGCAGTTCTTC	CATSDGADSEQFF
many	TRBJ1-4	TRBD1	TRBV20-1	TGCAGTGCTCCTGCCATGACAGGGAGAAATGAAAAACTGTTTTTT	CSAPAMTGRNEKLFF
.	TRBJ2-3	.	TRBV7-3	TGTGCCAGCAGCTTAAATCCTGGAGATACGCAGTATTTT	CASSLNPGDTQYF
.	TRBJ2-4	.	TRBV7-2	TGTGCCAGCAGCCGACGTGGGGACGGGACAAACATTCAGTACTTC	CASSRRGDGTNIQYF
.	TRBJ2-5	.	TRBV6-1	TGTGCCAGCAGGATAGGGGGAGCGACCCAGTACTTC	CASRIGGATQYF
.	TRBJ2-5	.	TRBV19	TGTGCCAGTAGTATTGGGGGTCGGCGAGGGCAAGAGACCCAGTACTTC	CASSIGGRRGQETQYF
.	TRBJ1-1	TRBD1	TRBV29-1	TGCAGCGTCCACGGACAGGGGAACACTGAAGCTTTCTTT	CSVHGQGNTEAFF
.	TRBJ2-7	.	TRBV29-1	TGCAGCGTCCGGGACGCATACGAGCAGTACTTC	CSVRDAYEQYF
.	TRBJ1-6	.	TRBV18	TGTGCCAGCTCACCACGGACTGATAGATCACCCCTCCACTTT	CASSPRTDRSPLHF
few	TRBJ2-7	TRBD1	TRBV4-1	TGCGCCAGCAGCCCAACACGGACAGGGGACGAGCAGTACTTC	CASSPTRTGDEQYF
many	TRBJ2-5	TRBD2	TRBV5-4	TGTGCCAGCAGCTTGTCGACTAGCGCTCAAGAGACCCAGTACTTC	CASSLSTSAQETQYF
.	TRBJ1-2	.	TRBV15	TGTGCCACCAGCAGAGATCGGACAGCCTATGGCTACACCTTC	CATSRDRTAYGYTF
.	TRBJ2-2	.	TRBV5-1	TGCGCCAGCAGCTTGGCCTGGCCCGGGGAGCTGTTTTTT	CASSLAWPGELFF
once	TRBJ1-1	.	TRBV20-1	TGCAGTGCATCAGAGGGAACTGAAGCTTTCTTT	CSASEGTEAFF
many	TRBJ2-7	TRBD2	TRBV7-9	TGTGCCAGCAGCTCACTAGCGGGAGGGAACTACGAGCAGTACTTC	CASSSLAGGNYEQYF
.	TRBJ2-7	.	TRBV20-1	TGCAGTGCTAAGGAGGGGGATTACGAGCAGTACTTC	CSAKEGDYEQYF